This TCR beta chain was identified during a study of T cells in Graves' hyperthyroidism and ophthalmopathy. Regions amplified from RNA transcripts were the TCR beta CDR3 regions. HTBI primers were the set used in a first-round RT-PCR of the TCR CDR3. TCRdb re-analysed the multiplex PCR reads in MiXCR, keeping a single row per CDR3 protein. The sample carries some 700,000 distinct CDR3 sequences, roughly 17% recorded once. This clonotype came up once. Together with thyroid ultrasound, orbital computed tomography, serum thyroxine and TRAb, clinical symptoms were used for diagnoses. Sequenced input: blood. This clonotype was sampled from a man between 50 and 59 years old with Graves' hyperthyroidism.

In DNA form, the CDR3 reads TGTGCCAGCGCCGGACAGGGAGAGACCCAGTACTTC. It is translated as CASAGQGETQYF. The J gene is TRBJ2-5, the V gene TRBV6-1, with 8 positions matching TRBD1. This CDR3 has 12 residues. The ends lost 8 bases at V and 4 bases at J; junction bases unmatched: 3. Germline V gives CDR1 MNHNS, CDR2 SASEGT.